The clone carrying this T cell receptor beta chain occurred a few times. The data belong to a study of identical twins. V dropped 4 bases and J dropped 2; count of bases not matched to a gene: 14. The CDR3 is 18 amino acids. Germline assignment: CDR1 LNHDA and CDR2 SQIVND (reference sequence). TCRdb used MiXCR to reprocess the 5' RACE reads, holding one entry per CDR3 protein. This sample has 1.5 million to 2 million distinct CDR3 sequences, with under 35% found just once. The origin of this receptor is a newborn girl in good health. V usage is TRBV19 and J usage is TRBJ2-1, with 7 bases that match TRBD1. The sample was cord blood. CDR3 nucleotide sequence: TGTGCCAGTAGTAAGAATTCGGGACAGTTCCAACCCTACAATGAGCAGTTCTTC. It yields the protein CASSKNSGQFQPYNEQFF.